Sequencing of this T cell receptor (beta chain) was carried out in a study of human T cells and chemical hapten exposure. About the research overall: Diphenylcyclopropenone doses were given weekly to the scalps of patients across the roughly 22-week study. Upper-back patches of 0.01% DPC were read at 6 days.

Time point in this sample: patch test 1, 2 weeks after DPC sensitization. Treatment specified: therapeutic diphenylcyclopropenone sensitization with weekly scalp DPC. The CDR3 loop spans 15 amino acids. The germline V and J ends were trimmed by 10 bases and 3 bases, with 18 bases remaining between them. Germline V CDR1 and CDR2: MNHNY, SVGAGI (reference sequence). Library preparation tagged each individual cDNA molecule with a unique molecular identifier. TCRdb analysed the RACE reads with MiXCR anew, one entry per CDR3 protein. Of about 120,000 distinct CDR3 sequences in the sample, roughly 13% were seen once.

This TCR was sampled from a young man with alopecia areata. Some clones in this sample may be carry-over from other donors' samples. The sequencing used whole blood, collected in connection with sensitization to the hapten diphenylcyclopropenone (DPC). The chain links TRBV6-6 to TRBJ2-2; TRBD1 might be the D (7 bases). This CDR3 reads CATHYGGGHTGELFF. The CDR3 DNA sequence: TGTGCCACCCATTATGGAGGGGGCCACACCGGGGAGCTGTTTTTT.